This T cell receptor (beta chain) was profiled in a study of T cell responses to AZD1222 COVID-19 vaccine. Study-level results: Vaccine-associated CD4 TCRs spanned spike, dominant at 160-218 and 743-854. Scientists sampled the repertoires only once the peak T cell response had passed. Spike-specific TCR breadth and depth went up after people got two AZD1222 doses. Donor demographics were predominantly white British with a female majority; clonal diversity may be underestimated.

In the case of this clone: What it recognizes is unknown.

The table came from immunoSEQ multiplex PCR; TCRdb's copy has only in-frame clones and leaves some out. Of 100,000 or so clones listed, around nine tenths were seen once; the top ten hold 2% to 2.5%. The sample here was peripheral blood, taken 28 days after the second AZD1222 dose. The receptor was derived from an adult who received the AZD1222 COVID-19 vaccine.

The chain's CDR3 is CARDYRGCSYEQYF. CDR3 sequence (DNA): TGTGCCAGGGACTACAGGGGTTGCTCCTACGAGCAGTACTTC. The chain has TRBV6-5 and TRBJ2-7; maybe TRBD1 (7 bases). The CDR3 totals 14 residues. Trimming removed 9 bases at V and 0 bases at J, with 15 bases between. CDR1 and CDR2 from the germline V gene are MNHEY and SVGAGI.